This T cell receptor beta chain was recorded in a study of PD-1 blockade in classical Hodgkin lymphoma. Time point noted: cycle 4 day 1 (C4D1), after 5 to 7 weeks of nivolumab. Each patient experienced a relapse that followed autologous stem cell transplantation, and brentuximab vedotin exposure varied. Magnetic negative selection of thawed PBMCs yielded the CD8+ T cells. Regarding this clone: Its target is not known.

Study observations and caveats: Baseline diversity was lower in partial responders and progressors than complete responders.

Using immunoSEQ multiplex PCR, the repertoire was profiled, and TCRdb retains in-frame clones only, with some absent. The sample lists about 15,000 clones; around 90% were seen once. This CDR3 is built from 17 residues. The V end lost 3 bases, the J end lost 5 bases, and 23 bases lay between the germline ends. Germline CDR1 reads MGHDK; CDR2 reads SYGVNS. The TCR originated in a human donor with classical Hodgkin lymphoma. The specimen comprised CD8+ T cells from blood, sampled before the fourth cycle of nivolumab. J is TRBJ2-7 and V is TRBV25-1; D gene unclear. In DNA, the CDR3 is TGTGCCAGCAGTGATCCGGCTGGGCGAAATCGTGACCACGAGCAGTACTTC. Translation gives CASSDPAGRNRDHEQYF.